This is a list of T cell receptor beta chains from one sample in a study of blood T cell repertoires in COVID-19. Produced via immunoSEQ multiplex PCR; TCRdb's table is partial and in-frame only. The table has about 310,000 clones, 80% to 90% seen once. Sequencing was performed on PBMCs or T cells enriched from blood (not recorded which). The receptors shown here come from a young woman who had recovered from COVID-19. Each CDR3 is given with its conserved first and last residue. Each record gives: D gene, J gene, clone size, V gene, CDR3 DNA, CDR3 protein. D genes are given only for firm matches. Expanded clones get a size class; other rows say once, few or many, or leave the size out.

D: TRBD2; J: TRBJ2-4; size: few; V: TRBV6-2/TRBV6-3; DNA: TGTGCCAGCAGTTACTTTCATGGGCTAGCGGACGCGAAAAACATTCAGTACTTC; CDR3: CASSYFHGLADAKNIQYF
D: .; J: TRBJ2-5; size: .; V: TRBV7-2; DNA: TGTGCCAGCAGCTTTTCTACAGTGCCTGGGGAGACCCAGTACTTC; CDR3: CASSFSTVPGETQYF
D: .; J: TRBJ1-1; size: .; V: TRBV30; DNA: TGTGCCTGGAGTGTACGACATCTGAACACTGAAGCTTTCTTT; CDR3: CAWSVRHLNTEAFF
D: .; J: TRBJ2-4; size: .; V: TRBV2; DNA: TGTGCCAGCAAATCGGGACTCCACAAAAACATTCAGTACTTC; CDR3: CASKSGLHKNIQYF
D: .; J: TRBJ2-5; size: .; V: TRBV28; DNA: TGTGCCAGCAGTCCGAGGATGTTTTCTCCGGAGACCCAGTACTTC; CDR3: CASSPRMFSPETQYF
D: TRBD1; J: TRBJ1-2; size: .; V: TRBV4-3; DNA: TGCGCCAGCAGCCAAGATAGACAGGGGGCAAAAAACACCTTC; CDR3: CASSQDRQGAKNTF
D: TRBD1; J: TRBJ1-4; size: few; V: TRBV30; DNA: TGTGCCTGGAGTCCGGGACAGTTTAATGAAAAACTGTTTTTT; CDR3: CAWSPGQFNEKLFF
D: .; J: TRBJ2-6; size: .; V: TRBV28; DNA: TGTGCCAGCAGCTCTGGGACTTTCATAACTCGCACCGAAAACTCTGGGGCCAACGTCCTGACTTTC; CDR3: CASSSGTFITRTENSGANVLTF
D: .; J: TRBJ1-5; size: .; V: TRBV21-1; DNA: TGTGCCAGCAGCGTCCACAGGGGGCGCGGCAGAAGAAGATTTGGAGGGCAGCCCCAGCATTTT; CDR3: CASSVHRGRGRRRFGGQPQHF
D: .; J: TRBJ2-7; size: .; V: TRBV7-9; DNA: TGTGCCAGCAGCTCCTCGACGGGATGGCCCTTCGAGCAGTACTTC; CDR3: CASSSSTGWPFEQYF
D: .; J: TRBJ1-5; size: .; V: TRBV28; DNA: TGTGCCAGCACCTTTATTGGGGACACTTATCAGCCCCAGCATTTT; CDR3: CASTFIGDTYQPQHF
D: .; J: TRBJ2-1; size: .; V: TRBV11-3; DNA: TGTGCCAGCAGCTTAGAATACGGGGAGCAGTTCTTC; CDR3: CASSLEYGEQFF
D: .; J: TRBJ1-1; size: .; V: TRBV5-4; DNA: TGTGCCAGCAGCTCCTGGCGGTCAGACAACACTGAAGCTTTCTTT; CDR3: CASSSWRSDNTEAFF
D: TRBD2; J: TRBJ2-7; size: once; V: TRBV6-6; DNA: TGTGCCGCCGGGGGGGGGCCCTCCTACGAGCAGTACTTC; CDR3: CAAGGGPSYEQYF
D: .; J: TRBJ1-2; size: .; V: TRBV30; DNA: TGTGCCTGGAGTGATTCTAGGACTACTGGTGGCTACACCTTC; CDR3: CAWSDSRTTGGYTF
D: .; J: TRBJ2-1; size: once; V: TRBV19; DNA: TGTGCCAGTAGTACTCAGGTTTACTCCTACAATGAGCAGTTCTTC; CDR3: CASSTQVYSYNEQFF
D: .; J: TRBJ2-7; size: .; V: TRBV5-1; DNA: TGCGCCAGCAGCTGGACTGGAGACGAGCAGTACTTC; CDR3: CASSWTGDEQYF
D: TRBD2; J: TRBJ2-5; size: .; V: TRBV5-1; DNA: TGCGCCAGCAGCGTAGCGGGGCACCAAGAGACCCAGTACTTC; CDR3: CASSVAGHQETQYF
D: TRBD1; J: TRBJ1-2; size: .; V: TRBV28; DNA: TGTGCCAGCAGCCCCAGGGGACAGGGGGCGGGCTATGGCTACACCTTC; CDR3: CASSPRGQGAGYGYTF
D: TRBD1; J: TRBJ1-2; size: .; V: TRBV4-3; DNA: TGCGCCAGCAGCCAAGATTACAGGGGCTATGGCTACACCTTC; CDR3: CASSQDYRGYGYTF
D: TRBD1; J: TRBJ1-2; size: .; V: TRBV28; DNA: TGTGCCAGCCAGGGGGACATAAACTATGGCTACACCTTC; CDR3: CASQGDINYGYTF
D: TRBD2; J: TRBJ2-2; size: .; V: TRBV28; DNA: TGTGCCAGCAGAAGTATTCCCGGTGGCGGGGGGGCCCCCGGGGAGCTGTTTTTT; CDR3: CASRSIPGGGGAPGELFF
D: .; J: TRBJ1-4; size: .; V: TRBV5-1; DNA: TGCGCCAGCACCGGTGCGGGAGCAACTAATGAAAAACTGTTTTTT; CDR3: CASTGAGATNEKLFF
D: TRBD1; J: TRBJ1-2; size: .; V: TRBV6-5; DNA: TGTGCCAGCGGGGACAGGGGCAACTATGGCTACACCTTC; CDR3: CASGDRGNYGYTF
D: TRBD1; J: TRBJ1-5; size: .; V: TRBV2; DNA: TGTGCCAGCAGTACACAGGGGAATAGCAATCAGCCCCAGCATTTT; CDR3: CASSTQGNSNQPQHF
D: .; J: TRBJ1-2; size: .; V: TRBV6-5; DNA: TGTGCCAGCAGTTACTCACCAAGATCTGGGGCGGCCTTGAGCACCTTC; CDR3: CASSYSPRSGAALSTF
D: .; J: TRBJ1-1; size: few; V: TRBV6-6; DNA: TGTGCCAGCAGACCGGCGGGGGTAACTGAAGCTTTCTTT; CDR3: CASRPAGVTEAFF
D: .; J: TRBJ1-2; size: once; V: TRBV6-2/TRBV6-3; DNA: TGTGCCAGCAGTTACTCTCGCAGGTGGGATGGCTACACCTTC; CDR3: CASSYSRRWDGYTF
D: .; J: TRBJ1-5; size: .; V: TRBV15; DNA: TGTGCCACCAGCAGAGCAGGGTTGTATAGCAATCAGCCCCAGCATTTT; CDR3: CATSRAGLYSNQPQHF
D: TRBD2; J: TRBJ2-5; size: .; V: TRBV3-1/TRBV3-2; DNA: TGTGCCAGCCGGACTAGCGGCCAAGAGACCCAGTACTTC; CDR3: CASRTSGQETQYF
D: .; J: TRBJ1-2; size: .; V: TRBV29-1; DNA: TGCAGCGTTGGCCAGGGGCCTAACTATGGCTACACCTTC; CDR3: CSVGQGPNYGYTF
D: TRBD2; J: TRBJ2-1; size: .; V: TRBV4-2; DNA: TGTGCCAGCAGCCAGGCGGGAGGGGACGTATACAATGAGCAGTTCTTC; CDR3: CASSQAGGDVYNEQFF
D: TRBD2; J: TRBJ2-1; size: .; V: TRBV7-9; DNA: TGTGCCAGCAGCTTTCTAGAGCGGGACCACAATGAGCAGTTCTTC; CDR3: CASSFLERDHNEQFF
D: TRBD2; J: TRBJ2-3; size: .; V: TRBV27; DNA: TGTGCCAGCAGCAAGTTCGGACTAGCCAGCGATACGCAGTATTTT; CDR3: CASSKFGLASDTQYF
D: TRBD2; J: TRBJ2-3; size: once; V: TRBV27; DNA: TGTGCCAGCAGTTCCGGGACTAGCGGGAGGACAGATACGCAGTATTTT; CDR3: CASSSGTSGRTDTQYF
D: .; J: TRBJ2-2; size: .; V: TRBV7-3; DNA: TGTGCCAGCAGCTTATTCCCGAGACAGTACACCGGGGAGCTGTTTTTT; CDR3: CASSLFPRQYTGELFF
D: .; J: TRBJ1-2; size: once; V: TRBV6-5; DNA: TGTGCCAGCAGTTACGCTCGTCGGGTCCTTCTTGGAGGCTACACCTTC; CDR3: CASSYARRVLLGGYTF
D: TRBD2; J: TRBJ2-2; size: .; V: TRBV2; DNA: TGTGCCAGTACCCTGGTAGCGGGAGTTACCGGGGAGCTGTTTTTT; CDR3: CASTLVAGVTGELFF
D: TRBD2; J: TRBJ2-3; size: once; V: TRBV11-3; DNA: TGTGCCAGCAGCTTATTCGCGGGAGGGGCAGATACGCAGTATTTT; CDR3: CASSLFAGGADTQYF
D: TRBD2; J: TRBJ2-1; size: .; V: TRBV5-1; DNA: TGCGCCAGCAGCTTGGGGACTAGCGGGAATGAGCAGTTCTTC; CDR3: CASSLGTSGNEQFF
D: .; J: TRBJ1-1; size: .; V: TRBV18; DNA: TGTGCCAGCTCACAGGCAGGGAACACTGAAGCTTTCTTT; CDR3: CASSQAGNTEAFF
D: .; J: TRBJ1-2; size: .; V: TRBV29-1; DNA: TGCAGCGCCCTCCTGGCAGCTAACTATGGCTACACCTTC; CDR3: CSALLAANYGYTF
D: TRBD1; J: TRBJ1-3; size: once; V: TRBV10-3; DNA: TGTGCCATCAGCGGACAGGGGGCTTCTGGAAACACCATATATTTT; CDR3: CAISGQGASGNTIYF
D: .; J: TRBJ1-4; size: once; V: TRBV6-5; DNA: TGTGCCAGCAGTTCGGGCTTCATCGGGGGAAAACTGTTTTTT; CDR3: CASSSGFIGGKLFF
D: .; J: TRBJ2-3; size: .; V: TRBV4-3; DNA: TGCGCCAGCAGCCAGAGTAGGGTGACGGGGACAGATACGCAGTATTTT; CDR3: CASSQSRVTGTDTQYF
D: TRBD2; J: TRBJ2-3; size: .; V: TRBV18; DNA: TGTGCCAGCTCACCACCTTCGGGCGGGGGAGATACGCAGTATTTT; CDR3: CASSPPSGGGDTQYF
D: .; J: TRBJ2-7; size: .; V: TRBV20-1; DNA: TGCAGTGCTAGTGGCCGGGAGTTAGTTGAGCAGTACTTC; CDR3: CSASGRELVEQYF
D: .; J: TRBJ2-7; size: .; V: TRBV12-3/TRBV12-4; DNA: TGTGCCAGCAGCCTGACAGATACCTACGAGCAGTACTTC; CDR3: CASSLTDTYEQYF
D: TRBD2; J: TRBJ2-1; size: .; V: TRBV19; DNA: TGTGCCAGTATTGGTAGCGGGAGGAGGGATGAGCAGTTCTTC; CDR3: CASIGSGRRDEQFF
D: .; J: TRBJ1-1; size: .; V: TRBV28; DNA: TGTGCCAGCAGTTTATCGGGCAAGGGAGGTATGGTGGAAGCTTTCTTT; CDR3: CASSLSGKGGMVEAFF
D: .; J: TRBJ2-7; size: once; V: TRBV3-1/TRBV3-2; DNA: TGTGCCAGCAGCCATTGGGACACCCCTGCCGAGCAGTACTTC; CDR3: CASSHWDTPAEQYF
D: .; J: TRBJ2-1; size: once; V: TRBV27; DNA: TGTGCCAGCAGTTACAACTTACTAGCCTCCTCCTACAATGAGCAGTTCTTC; CDR3: CASSYNLLASSYNEQFF
D: .; J: TRBJ1-3; size: .; V: TRBV9; DNA: TGTGCCAGCAGCGTAGCGCCAGGCGCATCTGGAAACACCATATATTTT; CDR3: CASSVAPGASGNTIYF